What follows describes a single T cell receptor beta chain. These data originate in a study of T cells in Graves' hyperthyroidism and ophthalmopathy. TCR beta CDR3 region amplification was performed from RNA transcripts. A set of HTBI primers served as the primers for a first-round RT-PCR of the TCR CDR3. TCRdb re-called the multiplex PCR reads with MiXCR, one entry per CDR3 protein. The sample lists approximately 600,000 distinct CDR3 sequences; less than 25% were seen once. CDR1 is MNHEY and CDR2 is SMNVEV in the germline V gene (reference sequence). The CDR3 runs 13 residues. V lost 3 bases, J lost 2 bases, and 8 bases lay in between.

The sequencing sample was made of blood. The TCR comes from a man aged 25-40 years with Graves' ophthalmopathy. This chain connects TRBV27 to TRBJ2-7; D remains unclear. The CDR3 DNA reads TGTGCCAGCAGTTTCGCTTTAACCTACGAGCAGTACTTC. Protein sequence: CASSFALTYEQYF.